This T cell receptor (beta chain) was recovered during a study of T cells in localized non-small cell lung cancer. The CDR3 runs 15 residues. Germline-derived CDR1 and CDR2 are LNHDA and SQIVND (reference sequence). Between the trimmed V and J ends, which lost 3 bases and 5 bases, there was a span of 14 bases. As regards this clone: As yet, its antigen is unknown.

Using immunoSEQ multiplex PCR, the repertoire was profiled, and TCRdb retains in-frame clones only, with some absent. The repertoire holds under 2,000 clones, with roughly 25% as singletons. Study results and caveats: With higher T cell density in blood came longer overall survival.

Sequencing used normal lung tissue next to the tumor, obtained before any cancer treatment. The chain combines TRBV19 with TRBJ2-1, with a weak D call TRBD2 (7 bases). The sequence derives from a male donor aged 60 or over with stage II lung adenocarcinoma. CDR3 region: CASSMGGPFNNEQFF. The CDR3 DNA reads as TGTGCCAGTAGTATGGGGGGGCCCTTTAACAATGAGCAGTTCTTC.